This T cell receptor beta chain was profiled in a study of T-cell memory formation after mild COVID-19. This CDR3 has 12 residues. CDR1 is SGHRS, CDR2 YFSETQ, per germline. V was trimmed by 0 bases and J by 6 bases, leaving 6 bases between them. TCRdb re-analysed the 5' RACE reads in MiXCR, keeping a single row per CDR3 protein. This sample yields 200,000 to 250,000 distinct CDR3 sequences, of which 10% to 13% are seen a single time; approximately 2.8% belongs to the top ten. The receptor was isolated from a man in his late teens or twenties who had mild COVID-19 (a few samples of this study predate the infection). Cell type and time point are not known. Material for sequencing was PBMCs or a T cell subset sorted from them (not recorded which). The gene calls are TRBV5-1 and TRBJ1-1; D gene ambiguous. The CDR3 is CASSLVGSEAFF. Here the CDR3 DNA reads TGCGCCAGCAGCTTGGTCGGTTCTGAAGCTTTCTTT.